This T cell receptor (beta chain) stems from a study of identical twins. Germline loops: CDR1 DFQATT, CDR2 SNEGSKA (reference sequence). This CDR3 contains 13 residues. The V end was cut by 6 bases, the J end by 7 bases, with 16 bases between. From the 5' RACE reads, TCRdb called clonotypes with MiXCR, one entry per CDR3 protein. The top ten hold around 9.5% of the sample, which has approximately 240,000 distinct CDR3 sequences, over 11% seen once. This clonotype was counted a few times. The sample comprised memory (CD45RO+) T cells sorted from blood. The chain employs TRBV20-1 and TRBJ1-5; D possibly corresponds to TRBD1 (6 bases). This TCR derives from a woman aged 18-29 years in good health. This CDR3 reads CSAKRQAQQPQHF. Here the CDR3 DNA reads TGCAGTGCAAAACGACAGGCCCAACAGCCCCAGCATTTT.